The 17 T cell receptor beta chains below come from one sample, sequenced in a study of cytomegalovirus exposure and HLA in healthy donors. Primers included in the PCR were 60 Vbeta and 13 Jbeta primers. TCRdb keeps only in-frame clones here, not all; method: immunoSEQ multiplex PCR. The data hold about 160,000 clones, with roughly 80% observed a single time. Sequenced material: PBMCs. The source of these receptors is a man younger than 45 in good health and CMV-seronegative.

The chain joins TRBV4-2 to TRBJ2-1; TRBD1 aligns across 8 bases. V lost 3 bases and J lost 0; bases outside the gene matches: 1. CDR3 size: 15 residues. Germline V gives CDR1 LGHNA, CDR2 YNFKEQ. The CDR3: CASSQDRDSYNEQFF. As DNA, the CDR3 is TGTGCCAGCAGCCAGGACAGGGACTCCTACAATGAGCAGTTCTTC.

The rearrangement uses TRBV7-3 and TRBJ2-7; possible D gene TRBD1, 6 bases. V lost 1 base and J lost 1, with 8 bases in between. CDR1 is SGHTA, CDR2 FQGTGA, per germline. The CDR3 contains 14 residues. This CDR3 reads CASSLMTGSYEQYF. The DNA for the CDR3 is TGTGCCAGCAGCTTAATGACAGGATCCTACGAGCAGTACTTC.

This rearrangement joins TRBV5-1 to TRBJ2-7; a possible D gene is TRBD2 (5 bases). The CDR3 covers 13 residues. CDR1 is SGHRS and CDR2 is YFSETQ in the germline V gene. Trimming pared 7 bases from V and 5 bases from J, leaving 16 bases between. DNA of the CDR3: TGCGCCAGCCAAAGAGGGAATAAGAACGAGCAGTACTTC. Its translation is CASQRGNKNEQYF. The variable domain in full, with the rest retrieved from reference TRBV5-1 and TRBJ2-7, is KAGVTQTPRYLIKTRGQQVTLSCSPISGHRSVSWYQQTPGQGLQFLFEYFSETQRNKGNFPGRFSGRQFSNSRSEMNVSTLELGDSALYLCASQRGNKNEQYFGPGTRLTVT.

This chain links TRBV5-1 with TRBJ2-1; the D gene is possibly TRBD2 (5 bases). There are 15 residues in the CDR3. V lost 3 bases, J lost 0 bases, and 10 bases lay in between. The germline V gene encodes CDR1 SGHRS and CDR2 YFSETQ. The CDR3 sequence is CASSYTRSSYNEQFF. Here the CDR3 DNA reads TGCGCCAGCAGCTATACTAGGAGCTCCTACAATGAGCAGTTCTTC.

The count of this clone is one. The chain combines TRBV7-9 with TRBJ1-1; 7 bases are a match to TRBD1. Germline V CDR1 and CDR2: SEHNR, FQNEAQ (reference sequence). The CDR3 spans 14 residues. With V trimmed by 3 bases and J by 3 bases, 4 bases remained unmatched. The CDR3 sequence is CASSFTTGYTEAFF. The CDR3 DNA is TGTGCCAGCAGCTTCACGACAGGGTACACTGAAGCTTTCTTT.

This chain connects TRBV28 to TRBJ2-7; D might be TRBD1 (6 bases). The germline V gene encodes CDR1 MDHEN and CDR2 SYDVKM. V was trimmed by 6 bases and J by 2 bases, leaving 14 bases between them. The CDR3 length is 14 residues. The CDR3 sequence is CASSLRDTAYEQYF. Written as DNA, the CDR3 is TGTGCCAGCAGCCTCCGGGACACTGCCTACGAGCAGTACTTC.

The V call is TRBV7-9, the J call TRBJ1-1; 7 bases agree with TRBD1. Per germline, CDR1 SEHNR and CDR2 FQNEAQ (reference sequence). The V segment lost 1 base and the J segment 8 bases; nucleotides outside the gene matches: 7. The CDR3 is 14 residues long. In DNA form, the CDR3 reads TGTGCCAGCAGCTTAGTTCCAGGGGGTAACGAAGCTTTCTTT. Translation gives CASSLVPGGNEAFF. The entire variable domain, with the rest obtained from reference TRBV7-9 and TRBJ1-1, is as follows: DTGVSQNPRHKITKRGQNVTFRCDPISEHNRLYWYRQTLGQGPEFLTYFQNEAQLEKSRLLSDRFSAERPKGSFSTLEIQRTEQGDSAMYLCASSLVPGGNEAFFGQGTRLTVV.

The CDR3 nucleotides read TGTGCCAGCAGTTCGGGACAAACGGAGGATGAGCAGTTCTTC. It translates to CASSSGQTEDEQFF. V is TRBV6-5 and J is TRBJ2-1; a possible D gene is TRBD1 (6 bases). This CDR3 contains 14 residues. Germline values: CDR1 MNHEY, CDR2 SVGAGI. V shed 4 bases and J shed 8 bases, with 15 bases lying between them.

About this clone itself: Different DNA sequences within this sample yield the same CDR3. This CDR3 is CASSAEGQDTDTQYF. CDR3 DNA: TGTGCCAGCAGCGCCGAAGGACAGGACACAGATACGCAGTATTTT. This chain joins TRBV9 and TRBJ2-3; TRBD1 aligns across 7 bases. This CDR3 spans 15 amino acids. V was clipped by 3 bases and J by 2 bases; unmatched bases: 6. The V gene's germline CDR1 is SGDLS and CDR2 YYNGEE.

This clone was observed a handful of times. The V call is TRBV19, the J call TRBJ1-5; TRBD1 agrees at 8 bases. Losses at the gene ends were 7 bases for V and 7 bases for J; bases not matched to a gene: 3. Germline CDR1 reads LNHDA; CDR2 reads SQIVND (reference sequence). The CDR3 totals 12 residues. The chain's CDR3 is CASTGGRQPQHF. DNA of the CDR3: TGTGCCAGTACAGGGGGCAGGCAGCCCCAGCATTTT.

Remarks on this clone: Additional DNA sequences in this sample encode the identical CDR3. The chain recombines TRBV5-1 with TRBJ1-1; 10 bases agree with TRBD1. CDR3 size: 14 residues. Per the germline V gene, CDR1 is SGHRS and CDR2 is YFSETQ. V was clipped by 4 bases and J by 2 bases; unmatched bases: 2. CDR3 nucleotides: TGCGCCAGCAGCCTGACAGGGGGCAACACTGAAGCTTTCTTT. The encoded protein is CASSLTGGNTEAFF.

The V and J genes are TRBV6-5 and TRBJ1-5; 10 nucleotides agree with TRBD1. The length of the CDR3 is 14 residues. Germline V gene data show CDR1 as MNHEY and CDR2 as SVGAGI. The V gene end was trimmed by 4 bases and the J gene end by 9 bases; junction bases not matched to a gene: 6. The CDR3 nucleotides are TGTGCCAGCAGTTCGACAGGGGGCGGAAGGCCCCAGCATTTT. Protein: CASSSTGGGRPQHF.

CDR3 in DNA: TGTGCCAGTAGTGGGACAGGGCGGGAGACCCAGTACTTC. It translates to CASSGTGRETQYF. V usage is TRBV19 and J usage is TRBJ2-5, with 9 bases lining up with TRBD1. The CDR3 loop spans 13 amino acids. J gave up 5 bases and V 5 bases, and 3 bases lay outside the gene matches. CDR1 is LNHDA, CDR2 SQIVND, per germline (reference sequence). Full variable domain (outside the CDR3, taken from reference TRBV19 and TRBJ2-5): DGGITQSPKYLFRKEGQNVTLSCEQNLNHDAMYWYRQDPGQGLRLIYYSQIVNDFQKGDIAEGYSVSREKKESFPLTVTSAQKNPTAFYLCASSGTGRETQYFGPGTRLLVL.

This clone came up once. V and J are TRBV18 and TRBJ1-2; D is unclear. This CDR3 spans 11 amino acids. Germline V gives CDR1 KGHSH, CDR2 LQKENI. V was clipped by 6 bases and J by 6 bases, with 8 bases between them. This CDR3 is CASSPGDGYTF. DNA for the CDR3: TGTGCCAGCTCCCCGGGAGATGGCTACACCTTC.

The chain joins TRBV5-6 to TRBJ1-2; unclear D gene. V was clipped by 1 base and J by 10 bases, with 14 bases between them. CDR1 and CDR2 (germline): SGHDT, YYEEEE. The CDR3 totals 13 residues. The CDR3 protein is CASSLTWRGDYTF. In DNA form, the CDR3 reads TGTGCCAGCAGCTTGACTTGGCGGGGAGACTACACCTTC.

J is TRBJ2-7 and V is TRBV18, with TRBD1 identical over 8 bases. Germline CDR1 KGHSH, CDR2 LQKENI. The CDR3 has 13 residues. J gave up 6 bases and V 2 bases, and 3 bases lay outside the gene matches. The chain's CDR3 is CASSPITGGEQYF. CDR3 DNA: TGTGCCAGCTCACCAATAACAGGGGGCGAGCAGTACTTC.

The chain carries TRBV7-9 and TRBJ2-2; 11 nucleotides line up with TRBD2. The germline CDR1 and CDR2 sequences are SEHNR and FQNEAQ (reference sequence). V lost 6 bases and J lost 3; bases outside the gene matches: 3. The CDR3 is 15 amino acids. CDR3 bases: TGTGCCAGCAGATCACTAGCGGGGGACACCGGGGAGCTGTTTTTT. It encodes CASRSLAGDTGELFF.